The rows below give T cell receptor beta chains drawn from one sample of a study of blood T cells in healthy people across ages. TCRdb re-derived calls from the 5' RACE reads in MiXCR, one entry per CDR3 protein. Here the sample spans over a million distinct CDR3 sequences, around 59% being singletons. The sample comprised blood. Receptors originate from a man in his late teens or twenties in good health. CDR3s include the opening cysteine and the closing phenylalanine or tryptophan. D genes are given only for firm matches. Clone size is not always given. Where it is, it says once, few, many or a class for expanded clones.

abundance: .; v_gene: TRBV7-2; j_gene: TRBJ1-5; d_gene: .; CDR3aa: CASSPSPGLMSQPQHF; CDR3nt: TGTGCCAGCAGCCCCAGTCCAGGGCTGATGAGTCAGCCCCAGCATTTT
abundance: .; v_gene: TRBV6-6; j_gene: TRBJ1-5; d_gene: TRBD1; CDR3aa: CATGQGPVQPQHF; CDR3nt: TGTGCCACCGGACAGGGCCCCGTTCAGCCCCAGCATTTT
abundance: few; v_gene: TRBV14; j_gene: TRBJ2-1; d_gene: .; CDR3aa: CASSLDGGAYNEQFF; CDR3nt: TGTGCCAGCAGCCTCGATGGGGGTGCCTACAATGAGCAGTTCTTC
abundance: once; v_gene: TRBV7-2; j_gene: TRBJ2-1; d_gene: TRBD2; CDR3aa: CASSPVGASGSIEFF; CDR3nt: TGTGCCAGCAGCCCAGTCGGGGCTAGCGGGTCAATAGAGTTCTTC
abundance: .; v_gene: TRBV9; j_gene: TRBJ2-7; d_gene: .; CDR3aa: CASSVAPKGEQYF; CDR3nt: TGTGCCAGCAGCGTTGCCCCCAAGGGCGAGCAGTACTTC
abundance: .; v_gene: TRBV6-2/TRBV6-3; j_gene: TRBJ2-1; d_gene: TRBD1; CDR3aa: CATRDRSYNEQFF; CDR3nt: TGTGCCACACGGGACAGATCCTACAATGAGCAGTTCTTC
abundance: .; v_gene: TRBV7-9; j_gene: TRBJ2-1; d_gene: .; CDR3aa: CASSLAGIQFF; CDR3nt: TGTGCCAGCAGCTTAGCCGGAATCCAGTTCTTC
abundance: few; v_gene: TRBV7-9; j_gene: TRBJ2-4; d_gene: .; CDR3aa: CASSSTAQSDIQYF; CDR3nt: TGTGCCAGCAGCTCAACAGCTCAGTCGGACATTCAGTACTTC
abundance: .; v_gene: TRBV7-9; j_gene: TRBJ2-7; d_gene: .; CDR3aa: CASSNPRLSSYEQYF; CDR3nt: TGTGCCAGCAGCAACCCTCGTCTCAGCTCCTACGAGCAGTACTTC
abundance: .; v_gene: TRBV4-3; j_gene: TRBJ2-3; d_gene: TRBD2; CDR3aa: CASSQDRGLAFSDTQYF; CDR3nt: TGCGCCAGCAGCCAAGATAGAGGACTAGCTTTTTCAGATACGCAGTATTTT
abundance: .; v_gene: TRBV24-1; j_gene: TRBJ2-1; d_gene: .; CDR3aa: CATSDHDPLLNNEQFF; CDR3nt: TGTGCCACCAGTGATCACGACCCCCTATTAAACAATGAGCAGTTCTTC
abundance: .; v_gene: TRBV20-1; j_gene: TRBJ2-5; d_gene: .; CDR3aa: CSDELEETQYF; CDR3nt: TGCAGTGATGAGTTAGAGGAGACCCAGTACTTC
abundance: few; v_gene: TRBV10-3; j_gene: TRBJ2-2; d_gene: TRBD1; CDR3aa: CAISERTGGSNGELFF; CDR3nt: TGTGCCATCAGTGAACGGACAGGGGGCTCGAACGGGGAGCTGTTTTTT
abundance: .; v_gene: TRBV4-3; j_gene: TRBJ1-5; d_gene: .; CDR3aa: CASSQVSGPGSNQPQHF; CDR3nt: TGCGCCAGCAGCCAAGTTTCGGGGCCCGGGAGCAATCAGCCCCAGCATTTT
abundance: .; v_gene: TRBV3-1; j_gene: TRBJ2-7; d_gene: .; CDR3aa: CASSQILYNEQYF; CDR3nt: TGTGCCAGCAGCCAGATTCTCTACAATGAGCAGTACTTC